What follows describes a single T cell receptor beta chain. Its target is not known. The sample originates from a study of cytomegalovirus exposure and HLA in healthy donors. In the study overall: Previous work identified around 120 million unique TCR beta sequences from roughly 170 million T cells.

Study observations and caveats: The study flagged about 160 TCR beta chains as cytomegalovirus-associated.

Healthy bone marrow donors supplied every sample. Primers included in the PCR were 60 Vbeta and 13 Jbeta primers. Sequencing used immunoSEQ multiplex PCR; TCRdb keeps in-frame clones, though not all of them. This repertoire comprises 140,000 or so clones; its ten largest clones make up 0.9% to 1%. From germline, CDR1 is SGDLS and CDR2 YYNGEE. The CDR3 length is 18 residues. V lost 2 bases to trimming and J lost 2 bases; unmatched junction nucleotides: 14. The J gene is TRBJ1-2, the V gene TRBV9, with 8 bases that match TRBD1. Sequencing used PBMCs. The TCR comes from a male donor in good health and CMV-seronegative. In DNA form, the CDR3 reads TGTGCCAGCAGCGTTTTTCTACACCCAGGGGGCGAAAACTATGGCTACACCTTC. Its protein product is CASSVFLHPGGENYGYTF.